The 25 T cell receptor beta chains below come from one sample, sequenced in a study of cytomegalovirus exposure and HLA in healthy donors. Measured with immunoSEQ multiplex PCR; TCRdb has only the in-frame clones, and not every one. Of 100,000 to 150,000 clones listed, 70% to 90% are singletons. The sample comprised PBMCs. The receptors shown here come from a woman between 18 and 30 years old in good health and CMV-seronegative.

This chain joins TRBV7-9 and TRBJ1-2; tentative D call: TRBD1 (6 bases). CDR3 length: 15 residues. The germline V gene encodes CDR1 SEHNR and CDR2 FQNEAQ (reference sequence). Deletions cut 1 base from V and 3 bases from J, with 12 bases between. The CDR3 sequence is CASSLEQGFHYGYTF. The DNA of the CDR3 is TGTGCCAGCAGCTTAGAACAGGGATTCCACTATGGCTACACCTTC.

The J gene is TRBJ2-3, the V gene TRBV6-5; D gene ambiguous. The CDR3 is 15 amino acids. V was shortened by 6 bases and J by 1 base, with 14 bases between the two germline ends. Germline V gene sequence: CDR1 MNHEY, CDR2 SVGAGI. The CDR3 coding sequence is TGTGCCAGCAGCCTCGCTCCTATAGGCACAGATACGCAGTATTTT. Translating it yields CASSLAPIGTDTQYF.

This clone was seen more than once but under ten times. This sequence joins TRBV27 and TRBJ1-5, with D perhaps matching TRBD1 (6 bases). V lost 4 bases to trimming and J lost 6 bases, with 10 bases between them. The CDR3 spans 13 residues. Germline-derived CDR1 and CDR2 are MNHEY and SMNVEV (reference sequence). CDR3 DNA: TGTGCCAGCAGTTACAGGGTCCGTCAGCCCCAGCATTTT. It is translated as CASSYRVRQPQHF.

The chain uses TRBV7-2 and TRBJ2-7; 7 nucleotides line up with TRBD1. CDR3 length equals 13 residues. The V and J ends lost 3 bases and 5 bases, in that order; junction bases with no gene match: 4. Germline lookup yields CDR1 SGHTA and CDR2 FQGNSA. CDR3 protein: CASSFPQGDEQYF. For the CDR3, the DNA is TGTGCCAGCAGCTTTCCCCAGGGGGACGAGCAGTACTTC.

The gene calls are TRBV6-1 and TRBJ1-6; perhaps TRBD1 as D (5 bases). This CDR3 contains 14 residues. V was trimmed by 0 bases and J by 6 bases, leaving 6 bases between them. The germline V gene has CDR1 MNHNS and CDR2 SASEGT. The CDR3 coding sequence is TGTGCCAGCAGTGAAGCTAGGGGTAATTCACCCCTCCACTTT. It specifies CASSEARGNSPLHF.

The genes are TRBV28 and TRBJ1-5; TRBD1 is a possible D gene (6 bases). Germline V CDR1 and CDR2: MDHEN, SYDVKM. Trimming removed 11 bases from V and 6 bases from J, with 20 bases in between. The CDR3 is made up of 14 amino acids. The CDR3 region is CAAQGGHVGQPQHF. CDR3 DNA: TGTGCCGCCCAAGGGGGACATGTAGGTCAGCCCCAGCATTTT.

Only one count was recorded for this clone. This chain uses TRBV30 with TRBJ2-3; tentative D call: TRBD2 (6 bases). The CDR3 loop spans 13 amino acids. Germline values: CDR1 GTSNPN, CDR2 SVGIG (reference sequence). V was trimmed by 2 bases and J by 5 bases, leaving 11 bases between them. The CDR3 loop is CAWSPGVQDTQYF. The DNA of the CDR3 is TGTGCCTGGAGTCCGGGAGTCCAAGATACGCAGTATTTT.

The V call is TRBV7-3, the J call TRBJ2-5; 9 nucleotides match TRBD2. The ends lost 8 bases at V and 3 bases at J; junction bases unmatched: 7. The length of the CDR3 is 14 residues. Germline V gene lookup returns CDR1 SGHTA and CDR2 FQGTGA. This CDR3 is CASGPTSGEETQYF. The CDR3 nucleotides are TGTGCCAGCGGACCGACTAGCGGAGAAGAGACCCAGTACTTC.

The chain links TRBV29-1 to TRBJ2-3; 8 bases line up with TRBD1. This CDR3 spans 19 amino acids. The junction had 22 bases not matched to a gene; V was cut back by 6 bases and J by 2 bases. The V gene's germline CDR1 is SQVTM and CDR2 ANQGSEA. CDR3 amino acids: CSVDYGQGQKFGYTDTQYF. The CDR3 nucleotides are TGCAGCGTGGATTATGGACAGGGACAGAAGTTCGGGTACACAGATACGCAGTATTTT.

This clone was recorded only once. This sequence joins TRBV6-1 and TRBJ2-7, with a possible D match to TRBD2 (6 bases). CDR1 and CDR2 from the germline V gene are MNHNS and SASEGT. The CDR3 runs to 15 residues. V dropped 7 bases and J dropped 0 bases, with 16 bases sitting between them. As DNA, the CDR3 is TGTGCCAGCAATGCGGGGCTCACGCACTCCTACGAGCAGTACTTC. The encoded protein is CASNAGLTHSYEQYF.

In nucleotides, the CDR3 is TGTGCCAGCAGCGTAGGAGGAGGGGAGGGTCATGGCTACACCTTC. This encodes CASSVGGGEGHGYTF. The rearrangement joins TRBV9 to TRBJ1-2; TRBD1 might be the D (5 bases). V lost 0 bases, J lost 6 bases, and 15 bases lay in between. Per germline, CDR1 SGDLS and CDR2 YYNGEE. The CDR3 is made up of 15 amino acids.

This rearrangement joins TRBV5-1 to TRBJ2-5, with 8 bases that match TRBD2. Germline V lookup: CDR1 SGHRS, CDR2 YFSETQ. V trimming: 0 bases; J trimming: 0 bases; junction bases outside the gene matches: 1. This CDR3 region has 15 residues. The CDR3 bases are TGCGCCAGCAGCTTGGAGCGGGGGAACCAAGAGACCCAGTACTTC. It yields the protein CASSLERGNQETQYF.

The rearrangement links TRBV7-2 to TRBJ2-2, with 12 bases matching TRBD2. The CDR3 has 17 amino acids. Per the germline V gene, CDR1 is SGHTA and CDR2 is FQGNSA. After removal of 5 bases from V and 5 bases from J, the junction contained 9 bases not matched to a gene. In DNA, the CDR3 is TGTGCCAGCAGCCGCACGAGACTAGCGGGAGTTACCGGGGAGCTGTTTTTT. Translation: CASSRTRLAGVTGELFF. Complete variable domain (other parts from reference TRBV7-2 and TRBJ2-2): GAGVSQSPSNKVTEKGKDVELRCDPISGHTALYWYRQSLGQGLEFLIYFQGNSAPDKSGLPSDRFSAERTGGSVSTLTIQRTQQEDSAVYLCASSRTRLAGVTGELFFGEGSRLTVL.

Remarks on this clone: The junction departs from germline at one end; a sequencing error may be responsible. The CDR3 region is CSVDSGGRWF. For the CDR3, the DNA is TGCAGCGTTGACTCCGGGGGGCGGTGGTTC. The V and J genes are TRBV29-1 and TRBJ2-4; possible D gene TRBD2, 7 bases. From germline, CDR1 is SQVTM and CDR2 ANQGSEA. This CDR3 contains 10 residues.

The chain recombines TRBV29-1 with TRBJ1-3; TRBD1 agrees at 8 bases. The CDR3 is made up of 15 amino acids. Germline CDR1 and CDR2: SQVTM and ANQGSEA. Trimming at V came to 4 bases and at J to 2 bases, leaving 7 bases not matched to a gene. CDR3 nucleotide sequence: TGCAGCGTTGTCGGGTTGGACAGGGCTGGAAACACCATATATTTT. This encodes CSVVGLDRAGNTIYF.

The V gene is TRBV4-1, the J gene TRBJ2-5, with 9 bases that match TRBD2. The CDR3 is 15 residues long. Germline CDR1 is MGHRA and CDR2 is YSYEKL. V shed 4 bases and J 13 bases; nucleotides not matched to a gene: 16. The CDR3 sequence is CASSLLVGLAPTRYF. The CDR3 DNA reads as TGCGCCAGCAGCCTCCTCGTCGGACTAGCGCCAACTCGGTACTTC.

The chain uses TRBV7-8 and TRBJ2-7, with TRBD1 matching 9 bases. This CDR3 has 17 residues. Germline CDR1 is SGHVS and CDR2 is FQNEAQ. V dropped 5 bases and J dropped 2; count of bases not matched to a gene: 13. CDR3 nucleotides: TGTGCCAGCAGCCCAGGGGGGACAGGGTCTACCGCCTACGAGCAGTACTTC. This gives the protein CASSPGGTGSTAYEQYF.

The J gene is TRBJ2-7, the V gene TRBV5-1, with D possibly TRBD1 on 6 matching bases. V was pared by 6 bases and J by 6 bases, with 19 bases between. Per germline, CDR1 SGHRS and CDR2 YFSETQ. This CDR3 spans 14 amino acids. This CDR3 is CASTSGHPALEQYF. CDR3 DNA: TGCGCCAGCACTTCGGGACATCCAGCCCTCGAGCAGTACTTC.

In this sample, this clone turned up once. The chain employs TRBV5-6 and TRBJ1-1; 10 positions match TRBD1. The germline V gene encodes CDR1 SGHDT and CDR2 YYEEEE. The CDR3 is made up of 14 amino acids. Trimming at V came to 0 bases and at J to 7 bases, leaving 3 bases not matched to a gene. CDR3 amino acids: CASSLGQGAIEAFF. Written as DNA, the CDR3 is TGTGCCAGCAGCTTGGGACAGGGGGCGATTGAAGCTTTCTTT.

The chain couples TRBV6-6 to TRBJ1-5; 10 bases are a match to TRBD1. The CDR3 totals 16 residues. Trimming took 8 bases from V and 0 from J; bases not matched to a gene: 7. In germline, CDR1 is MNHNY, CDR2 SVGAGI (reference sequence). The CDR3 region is CASRPGQGYSNQPQHF. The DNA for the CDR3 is TGTGCCAGCCGTCCGGGACAGGGGTATAGCAATCAGCCCCAGCATTTT.

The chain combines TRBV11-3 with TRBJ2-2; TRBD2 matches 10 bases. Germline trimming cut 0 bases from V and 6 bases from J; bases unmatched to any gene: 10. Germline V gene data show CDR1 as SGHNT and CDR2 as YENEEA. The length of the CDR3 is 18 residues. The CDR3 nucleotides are TGTGCCAGCAGCTTAGATCAGTGGACTAGCGGTTCGGCCGGGGAGCTGTTTTTT. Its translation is CASSLDQWTSGSAGELFF.

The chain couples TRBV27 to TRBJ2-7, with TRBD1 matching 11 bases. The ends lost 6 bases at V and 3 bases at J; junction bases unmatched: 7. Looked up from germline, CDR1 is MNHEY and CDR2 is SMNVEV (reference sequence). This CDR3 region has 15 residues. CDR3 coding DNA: TGTGCCAGCAGCTTCACCGGGACAGGGGGCTACGAGCAGTACTTC. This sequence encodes CASSFTGTGGYEQYF.

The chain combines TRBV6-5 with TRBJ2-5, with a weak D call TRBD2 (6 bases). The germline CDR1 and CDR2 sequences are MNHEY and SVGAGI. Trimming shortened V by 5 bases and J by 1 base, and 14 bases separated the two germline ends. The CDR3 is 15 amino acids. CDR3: CASSPTAGSQETQYF. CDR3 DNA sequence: TGTGCCAGCAGTCCCACGGCGGGGAGCCAAGAGACCCAGTACTTC.

The CDR3 reads CASSTSGTGAPEQYF. Written as DNA, the CDR3 is TGTGCCAGTAGTACCTCCGGGACAGGAGCTCCCGAGCAGTACTTC. The V and J genes are TRBV19 and TRBJ2-7; 8 bases are a match to TRBD1. Trimming took 4 bases from V and 6 from J; bases not matched to a gene: 11. The CDR3 runs 15 residues. In germline, CDR1 is LNHDA, CDR2 SQIVND (reference sequence).

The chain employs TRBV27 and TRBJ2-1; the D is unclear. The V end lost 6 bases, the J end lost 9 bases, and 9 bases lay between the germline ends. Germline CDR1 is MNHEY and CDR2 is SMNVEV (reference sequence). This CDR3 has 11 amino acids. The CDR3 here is CASSVSGEQFF. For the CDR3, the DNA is TGTGCCAGCAGCGTATCGGGTGAGCAGTTCTTC.